The rows below give T cell receptor beta chains drawn from one sample of a study of OX40 agonist ivuxolimab in advanced cancers. Generated by immunoSEQ multiplex PCR, the TCRdb table keeps only in-frame clones and is missing some. Of over 85,000 clones listed, around nine tenths are singletons. Sequencing was performed on CD4+ or CD8+ T cells sorted from blood, taken in a trial of the OX40 agonist ivuxolimab. The receptors derive from an adult with an advanced solid tumor such as melanoma, head and neck, liver or kidney cancer. Each CDR3 is given with its conserved first and last residue. Some rows have no size entry. The others give once, few or many, or a class for an expanded clone.

CASSELEVLGELFF . TRBV6-1
CASSKQSTQGLGGTEAFF . TRBV27
CAWSRAGSLSETQYF . TRBV30
CASSPGTGASYEQYF . TRBV18
CSPGGTEAFF . TRBV29-1
CASSLTHSSGNTIYF . TRBV5-1
CASSEETDTQYF . TRBV7-9
CASSWAGQGYQPQHF . TRBV27
CASSLSGTGFGGYTF . TRBV5-6
CASRPRGGGPNEKLFF . TRBV27
CARAFSSGRYNEQFF . TRBV2
CATSRGPGRNEQFF . TRBV15
CAISDGARAAFF . TRBV10-3
CASSERDTEAFF once TRBV6-1
CASKQPGQTFSGNTIYF . TRBV19
CASSLSYTGELFF few TRBV7-9
CASSLGSGAYLDEQFF . TRBV7-2
CASSLSGSAKNIQYF . TRBV7-2
CSVDRGDSYEQYF . TRBV29-1
CASSRPGTSSTGELFF . TRBV5-4
CASSGGLAGAGGTQYF . TRBV6-1
CASSLEPLRTQYF . TRBV28
CASSFGGNYGYTF . TRBV11-2
CASSRYISFSGSTDTQYF . TRBV7-2
CASSPDNQNAGELFF . TRBV18
CASSGTVSSTDTQYF . TRBV18
CASRVAGLMNTEAFF . TRBV11-2
CASSAGQASDTEAFF . TRBV9
CASRRGPYGYTF . TRBV5-1
CASSYTGAGNTIYF once TRBV9
CASTKGRNSYNEQFF once TRBV11-2
CASSPTGPQETQYF . TRBV5-5
CASSRAPQRASNNSPLHF . TRBV4-1
CASSVGTSLGTDTQYF . TRBV9
CASSSSRTFELFF once TRBV7-6
CASRDVAYEQYF . TRBV19
CASSLLGGGKTQYF . TRBV5-4
CASSLAARNTGELFF . TRBV11-1
CASSQPSGGVGDTQYF . TRBV4-2
CASSHRQADTQYF . TRBV6-4
CASRQSGGPYEQYF . TRBV2
CASSSMTSGGSETQYF . TRBV11-2
CASGPTDSPGYTF . TRBV12-5
CASSSPGQGFSYEQYF . TRBV11-2
CASSFLGEYGYTF . TRBV27
CASSLGPGQVEAFF . TRBV7-2
CASSLTTGDTQYF . TRBV27
CASSPATGAGANVLTF . TRBV7-7
CASSFYGTGLYYGYTF once TRBV7-9
CASSEEAGGNNEQFF . TRBV27
CASSSNRNNEKLFF . TRBV6-5
CASSPRTGSTEAFF . TRBV14
CASSLAPTLISYNEQFF . TRBV7-8
CASTGGGWTEAFF . TRBV19
CATSRGPLAGASQETQYF . TRBV15
CASSLRSQGATDTQYF . TRBV5-1
CASSLSRSNQPQHF . TRBV28
CASSAGLEQYF few TRBV9
CASSKRQTGGNTEAFF . TRBV5-1
CSARDRDTQYF few TRBV20-1